The clone carrying this T cell receptor (beta chain) has ten or more counts. Its antigen is currently unknown. This record comes from a study of early T cells in non-severe SARS-CoV-2 infection. Overall study findings and caveats: The VDJdb matching leaned toward anti-spike CD8 responses and overlooked private and CD4 specificities.

CDR1 and CDR2 from the germline V gene are MGHDK and SYGVNS. The ends were cut back, 5 bases at V and 0 bases at J, with 11 bases in the middle. The CDR3 is 16 residues long. Unique molecular identifiers were added to individual cDNA molecules. TCRdb independently ran MiXCR on the 5' RACE reads; one entry per CDR3 protein. The top ten clones hold approximately 9.8% of a sample with roughly 52,000 distinct CDR3 sequences, 8% to 10% of them seen once. What was sequenced was whole blood. The TCR sequence derives from an adult who was a healthcare worker with PCR-confirmed SARS-CoV-2 infection or an uninfected control (not recorded which). This sequence joins TRBV25-1 and TRBJ2-6; D remains ambiguous. The CDR3, as DNA: TGTGCCAGCAGTTGGAATGGCGTCTCTGGGGCCAACGTCCTGACTTTC. Its protein is CASSWNGVSGANVLTF.